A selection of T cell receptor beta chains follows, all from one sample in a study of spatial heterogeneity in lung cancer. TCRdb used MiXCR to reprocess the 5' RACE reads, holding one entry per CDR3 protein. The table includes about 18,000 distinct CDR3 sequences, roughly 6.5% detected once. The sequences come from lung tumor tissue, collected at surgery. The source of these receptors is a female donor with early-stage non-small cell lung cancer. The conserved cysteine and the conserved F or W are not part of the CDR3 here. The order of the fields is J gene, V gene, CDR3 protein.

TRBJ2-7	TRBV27	ASSPRPTGYDEQY
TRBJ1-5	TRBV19	ASSKLGSNQPQH
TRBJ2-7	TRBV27	ASSSRIRYEQY
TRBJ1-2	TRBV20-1	SARDRTALNYGYT
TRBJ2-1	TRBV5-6	ASSPKGLAGLF
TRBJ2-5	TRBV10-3	ASDRGPGETQY
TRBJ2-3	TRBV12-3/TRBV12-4	ASSRSGRSITHTDTQY
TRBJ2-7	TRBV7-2	ASSQREAWHEQY
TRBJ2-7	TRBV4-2	ASRGRGYEQY
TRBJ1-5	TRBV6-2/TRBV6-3	ASSSGQGVRQPQH
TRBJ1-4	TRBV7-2	ASSSRDGKKKLF
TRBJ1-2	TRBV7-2	ASSSRTEKGYGYT
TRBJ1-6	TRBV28	ASSFGTGYSPLH
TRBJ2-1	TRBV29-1	SVDPNEQF
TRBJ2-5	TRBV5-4	ASSYPLAGSGETQY
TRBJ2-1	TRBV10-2	ASRALYNEQF
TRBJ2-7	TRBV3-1	ASSPFRTSLYYEQY
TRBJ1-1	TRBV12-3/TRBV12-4	ASSPRQGPNTEAF
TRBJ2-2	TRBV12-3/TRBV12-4	AILSGLAPGELF
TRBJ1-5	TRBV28	ASSTQGGSNQPQH
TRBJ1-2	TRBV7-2	ASRRTGSYGYT
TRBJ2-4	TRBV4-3	ASSQQGAGDIQY
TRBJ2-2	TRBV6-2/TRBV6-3	ASSGQDTGELF
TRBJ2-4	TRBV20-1	SATQEVAKNIQY
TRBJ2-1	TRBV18	ASSGGGGHNEQF
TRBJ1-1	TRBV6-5	ASSSPRGGRTEAF
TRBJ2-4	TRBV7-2	ASSEGTKNIQY
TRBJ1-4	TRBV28	ASSLWGGKLF
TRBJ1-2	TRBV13	ASSKIQLAGVGYT
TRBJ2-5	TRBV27	ASSSHGSRETQY
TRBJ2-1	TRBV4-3	ASSQDRLEGGGEQF
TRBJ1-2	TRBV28	ASSFNPNYGYT
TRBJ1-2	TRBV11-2	ASSPRQARGDYGYT
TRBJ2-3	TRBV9	ASSAVDSDTQY
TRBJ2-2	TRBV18	ASSPRTNTGELF
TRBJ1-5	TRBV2	ASSGRNSNQPQH
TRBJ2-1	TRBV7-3	ASSRTGGDYNEQF
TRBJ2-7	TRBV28	ASSLVSDFTYEQY
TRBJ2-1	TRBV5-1	ASRQQGAAYNEQF
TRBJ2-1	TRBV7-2	ASSLAFGNEQGYEQF
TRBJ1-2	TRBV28	ASGHNYGYT
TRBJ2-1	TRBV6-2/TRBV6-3	ASSYSPSGRMDEQF